What follows are 32 T cell receptor beta chains derived from one specimen sequenced in a study of blood T cell repertoires in COVID-19. The method was immunoSEQ multiplex PCR; TCRdb's version includes in-frame clones alone and lacks a portion of them. This sample has a few hundred thousand clones, with nearly 90% found just once. Sequenced material: peripheral blood. The receptors originated from a woman aged 25 to 39 with COVID-19, enrolled during active disease.

The CDR3 nucleotides are TGTGCCAGCAGAGCAGGGCCCCAGCCCCAGCATTTT. Protein product: CASRAGPQPQHF. The gene calls are TRBV27 and TRBJ1-5, with D perhaps TRBD1 (5 bases). The CDR3 extends over 12 amino acids. Trimming cost V 6 bases and J 7 bases, with 10 bases left between them. The germline gives CDR1 MNHEY, CDR2 SMNVEV (reference sequence).

J is TRBJ2-7 and V is TRBV5-5; TRBD1 might be the D (6 bases). Germline CDR1 is SGHKS and CDR2 is YYEKEE (reference sequence). V lost 2 bases and J 5 bases, leaving 11 bases between the germline ends. This CDR3 region has 13 residues. CDR3 protein: CASSLVQGNEQYF. CDR3 sequence (DNA): TGTGCCAGCAGCTTAGTACAGGGAAACGAGCAGTACTTC. The variable domain in full, completed from reference TRBV5-5 and TRBJ2-7, reads DAGVTQSPTHLIKTRGQQVTLRCSPISGHKSVSWYQQVLGQGPQFIFQYYEKEERGRGNFPDRFSARQFPNYSSELNVNALLLGDSALYLCASSLVQGNEQYFGPGTRLTVT.

V usage is TRBV6-5 and J usage is TRBJ1-6; D gene uncertain. CDR3 size: 15 residues. CDR1 is MNHEY and CDR2 is SVGAGI in the germline V gene. V shed 4 bases and J shed 7 bases, with 14 bases lying between them. CDR3 residues: CASSSGSTGNSPLHF. DNA for the CDR3: TGTGCCAGCAGTTCAGGATCGACGGGGAATTCACCCCTCCACTTT.

The chain carries TRBV2 and TRBJ2-3; a weak D match, TRBD2 (6 bases). The CDR3 loop spans 13 amino acids. Germline V lookup: CDR1 SNHLY, CDR2 FYNNEI. With 6 bases removed from V and 6 bases from J, the gap between germline ends came to 13 bases. CDR3 in DNA: TGTGCCAGCAGCGGGGACTCGCGGGATACGCAGTATTTT. It is translated as CASSGDSRDTQYF.

The chain has TRBV5-5 and TRBJ2-2, with D possibly matching TRBD1 (5 bases). In germline, CDR1 is SGHKS, CDR2 YYEKEE (reference sequence). V was pared by 4 bases and J by 5 bases, with 18 bases between. The length of the CDR3 is 16 residues. CDR3 DNA sequence: TGTGCCAGCAGCGCTCTAGGCAGGGTGGATACCGGGGAGCTGTTTTTT. Encoded protein: CASSALGRVDTGELFF.

This sequence joins TRBV25-1 and TRBJ1-1; D unclear. V dropped 4 bases and J dropped 4 bases, with 10 bases sitting between them. Germline-derived CDR1 and CDR2 are MGHDK and SYGVNS. The CDR3 length is 13 residues. CDR3 residues: CASSVGQITEAFF. The DNA for the CDR3 is TGTGCCAGCAGTGTTGGCCAGATCACTGAAGCTTTCTTT.

This chain links TRBV7-9 with TRBJ2-2; 7 bases are shared with TRBD1. The J segment lost 8 bases and the V segment lost 0 bases, leaving 6 bases of the junction unmatched. CDR1 is SEHNR and CDR2 is FQNEAQ in the germline V gene (reference sequence). The CDR3 extends over 15 amino acids. The CDR3: CASSLARQGTGELFF. For the CDR3, the DNA is TGTGCCAGCAGCTTAGCCCGACAGGGTACGGGGGAGCTGTTTTTT.

V is TRBV4-1 and J is TRBJ1-3, with D perhaps TRBD1 (5 bases). Trimming left V 2 bases short and J 0 bases short, with 8 bases between. This CDR3 comprises 15 residues. Looked up from germline, CDR1 is MGHRA and CDR2 is YSYEKL. In nucleotides, the CDR3 is TGCGCCAGCAGCCAACAGGGATACTCTGGAAACACCATATATTTT. Protein product: CASSQQGYSGNTIYF.

This rearrangement joins TRBV29-1 to TRBJ1-2; D may be TRBD1 (5 bases). Deletions cut 6 bases from V and 5 bases from J, with 13 bases between. Germline V gives CDR1 SQVTM, CDR2 ANQGSEA. CDR3 length equals 12 residues. The CDR3: CSVTSTVYGYTF. In nucleotides, the CDR3 is TGCAGCGTCACCTCGACAGTGTATGGCTACACCTTC.

The J gene is TRBJ2-3, the V gene TRBV29-1; TRBD1 agrees at 10 bases. CDR1 and CDR2 from the germline V gene are SQVTM and ANQGSEA. The CDR3 sequence is 14 residues long. The V segment lost 4 bases and the J segment 6 bases; nucleotides outside the gene matches: 7. The CDR3 loop reads CSVVGGQGRDTQYF. CDR3 DNA sequence: TGCAGCGTTGTTGGGGGACAGGGGCGGGATACGCAGTATTTT.

The CDR3 spells CASSRVLSNQPQHF. The CDR3 region has the DNA TGTGCCAGTAGTCGGGTATTGAGCAATCAGCCCCAGCATTTT. The rearrangement uses TRBV19 and TRBJ1-5; D remains ambiguous. CDR1 and CDR2 from the germline V gene are LNHDA and SQIVND (reference sequence). Between the trimmed V and J ends, which lost 5 bases and 1 base, there was a span of 9 bases. The CDR3 extends over 14 amino acids.

J is TRBJ2-7 and V is TRBV4-1; D might be TRBD2 (5 bases). Germline V lookup: CDR1 MGHRA, CDR2 YSYEKL. The CDR3 has 18 amino acids. The germline V and J ends were trimmed by 5 bases and 0 bases, with 23 bases remaining between them. The CDR3 spells CASSSGIGMGTSSYEQYF. Here the CDR3 DNA reads TGCGCCAGCAGCTCGGGGATAGGGATGGGTACTAGCTCCTACGAGCAGTACTTC.

This chain links TRBV18 with TRBJ2-6; perhaps TRBD1 as D (6 bases). The CDR3 spans 17 residues. The V end was cut by 4 bases, the J end by 0 bases, with 13 bases between. CDR1 KGHSH and CDR2 LQKENI come from the germline V gene. The CDR3 nucleotides are TGTGCCAGCTCACGGGGGCAGGGCTCCTCTGGGGCCAACGTCCTGACTTTC. This encodes CASSRGQGSSGANVLTF.

The chain links TRBV27 to TRBJ2-3; TRBD2 matches 8 bases. Trimming removed 6 bases from V and 5 bases from J; junction bases left unmatched: 10. Germline CDR1 and CDR2: MNHEY and SMNVEV (reference sequence). The CDR3 is made up of 15 amino acids. In DNA form, the CDR3 reads TGTGCCAGCAGCAGAACCGCGGGGGGCGGAGATACGCAGTATTTT. Translation: CASSRTAGGGDTQYF.

The CDR3 sequence is CASSQARTAKSYGYTF. CDR3 bases: TGCGCCAGCAGCCAGGCGCGGACAGCGAAGTCATATGGCTACACCTTC. The chain joins TRBV4-3 to TRBJ1-2, with D possibly TRBD1 on 6 matching bases. Per germline, CDR1 LGHNA and CDR2 YSLEER. V dropped 3 bases and J dropped 5 bases, with 19 bases sitting between them. This CDR3 has 16 amino acids.

The chain uses TRBV7-2 and TRBJ1-5, with a tentative D call TRBD1 (6 bases). Germline V lookup: CDR1 SGHTA, CDR2 FQGNSA. The CDR3 covers 15 residues. Between the trimmed V and J ends, which lost 4 bases and 6 bases, there was a span of 16 bases. In DNA, the CDR3 is TGTGCCAGCAGCTGGAAACAGGGTAGGGGTCAGCCCCAGCATTTT. This codes for CASSWKQGRGQPQHF.

This clone was picked up one time. V is TRBV11-2 and J is TRBJ1-2; TRBD1 is a possible D gene (6 bases). The ends were cut back, 1 base at V and 6 bases at J, with 12 bases in the middle. CDR3 length: 14 amino acids. Germline assignment: CDR1 SGHAT and CDR2 FQNNGV. The chain's CDR3 is CASSLGRGADGYTF. CDR3 coding DNA: TGTGCCAGCAGCTTAGGACGGGGGGCTGATGGCTACACCTTC. The full variable domain, completed using reference TRBV11-2 and TRBJ1-2, is EAGVAQSPRYKIIEKRQSVAFWCNPISGHATLYWYQQILGQGPKLLIQFQNNGVVDDSQLPKDRFSAERLKGVDSTLKIQPAKLEDSAVYLCASSLGRGADGYTFGSGTRLTVV.

This chain uses TRBV19 with TRBJ2-2; the D is unclear. Trimming cost V 2 bases and J 2 bases, with 6 bases left between them. The germline V gene has CDR1 LNHDA and CDR2 SQIVND (reference sequence). CDR3 size: 14 residues. The DNA for the CDR3 is TGTGCCAGTAGTATACGCAGAAACACCGGGGAGCTGTTTTTT. Translating it yields CASSIRRNTGELFF. Looking up the rest from reference TRBV19 and TRBJ2-2 gives the full variable domain: DGGITQSPKYLFRKEGQNVTLSCEQNLNHDAMYWYRQDPGQGLRLIYYSQIVNDFQKGDIAEGYSVSREKKESFPLTVTSAQKNPTAFYLCASSIRRNTGELFFGEGSRLTVL.

This clone was seen a few times. CDR3 loop: CASSQDTTAYEQYV. The DNA for the CDR3 is TGCGCCAGCAGCCAAGACACGACAGCCTACGAGCAGTACGTC. This chain uses TRBV4-1 with TRBJ2-7; D is perhaps TRBD1 (5 bases). The CDR3 length is 14 residues. Germline V lookup: CDR1 MGHRA, CDR2 YSYEKL. V lost 0 bases to trimming and J lost 2 bases, with 8 bases between them.

V gene TRBV19 combines with J gene TRBJ2-5; 8 bases line up with TRBD2. The J segment lost 4 bases and the V segment lost 1 base, leaving 2 bases of the junction unmatched. The CDR3 loop spans 14 amino acids. Germline CDR1 reads LNHDA; CDR2 reads SQIVND (reference sequence). This CDR3 is CASSIAGLAETQYF. The CDR3 nucleotides read TGTGCCAGTAGTATAGCCGGACTAGCAGAGACCCAGTACTTC.

The V and J genes are TRBV27 and TRBJ1-6, with 7 positions matching TRBD1. Germline V gives CDR1 MNHEY, CDR2 SMNVEV (reference sequence). With 4 bases clipped from V and 14 bases from J, the junction kept 8 bases outside the gene matches. CDR3 length equals 13 residues. DNA for the CDR3: TGTGCCAGCAGTTCCCACAACAGGGGAACCCTCCACTTT. Encoded protein: CASSSHNRGTLHF.

This clone has only one observation. This sequence joins TRBV15 and TRBJ1-2; D is uncertain. The CDR3 runs to 15 residues. Trimming pared 5 bases from V and 1 base from J, leaving 14 bases between. From germline, CDR1 is LNHNV and CDR2 YYDKDF (reference sequence). CDR3 residues: CATSPRRTLNYGYTF. The CDR3 DNA is TGTGCCACCAGCCCGCGCCGTACTCTTAACTATGGCTACACCTTC.

This rearrangement joins TRBV7-2 to TRBJ2-6; no clear D gene. The CDR3 runs 18 residues. Germline CDR1 is SGHTA and CDR2 is FQGNSA. V was clipped by 4 bases and J by 0 bases, with 16 bases between them. DNA for the CDR3: TGTGCCAGCAGCTACCTCGGTCTTCTCATCTCTGGGGCCAACGTCCTGACTTTC. Protein sequence: CASSYLGLLISGANVLTF. Supplemented by reference TRBV7-2 and TRBJ2-6, the full variable domain reads GAGVSQSPSNKVTEKGKDVELRCDPISGHTALYWYRQSLGQGLEFLIYFQGNSAPDKSGLPSDRFSAERTGGSVSTLTIQRTQQEDSAVYLCASSYLGLLISGANVLTFGAGSRLTVL.

This rearrangement joins TRBV5-1 to TRBJ1-1; tentative D call: TRBD1 (5 bases). CDR3 length: 14 residues. V shed 5 bases and J shed 1 base, with 12 bases lying between them. CDR1 is SGHRS, CDR2 YFSETQ, per germline. This CDR3 reads CASSMGQGNTEAFF. The CDR3 DNA is TGCGCCAGCAGTATGGGTCAGGGGAACACTGAAGCTTTCTTT.

This chain uses TRBV6-1 with TRBJ2-3; 10 bases are a match to TRBD2. The CDR3 sequence is 16 residues long. Germline values: CDR1 MNHNS, CDR2 SASEGT. V was pared by 3 bases and J by 2 bases, with 5 bases of the junction left unmatched. CDR3 bases: TGTGCCAGCAGTGACCTAGCGGGGGCCCTCACAGATACGCAGTATTTT. It yields the protein CASSDLAGALTDTQYF.

A single count supports this clone. In DNA form, the CDR3 reads TGTGCCAGTAGTATAGGTGGGAGAGGGACTAACAACATTCAGTACTTC. Its translation: CASSIGGRGTNNIQYF. The chain joins TRBV19 to TRBJ2-4; TRBD2 matches at 7 bases. V was clipped by 1 base and J by 7 bases; unmatched bases: 10. This CDR3 has 16 amino acids. Germline V lookup: CDR1 LNHDA, CDR2 SQIVND (reference sequence).

The rearrangement uses TRBV6-2 or TRBV6-3 and TRBJ2-7; perhaps TRBD2 as D (6 bases). The germline V and J ends were trimmed by 2 bases and 6 bases, with 11 bases remaining between them. Germline lookup yields CDR1 MNHEY and CDR2 SVGEGT. CDR3 size: 13 residues. This CDR3 reads CASSYGGLVEQYF. The CDR3, as DNA: TGTGCCAGCAGTTACGGAGGGTTGGTCGAGCAGTACTTC.

This clone was found once. The CDR3 spells CASSSAGGYTF. The CDR3 coding sequence is TGTGCCAGCAGCTCTGCAGGGGGCTACACCTTC. The chain combines TRBV7-6 with TRBJ1-2; possible D gene TRBD1, 5 bases. Deletions cut 4 bases from V and 8 bases from J, with 8 bases between. Germline V gene sequence: CDR1 SGHVS, CDR2 FNYEAQ. The CDR3 is 11 amino acids.

V gene TRBV19 combines with J gene TRBJ2-2; D uncertain. Per germline, CDR1 LNHDA and CDR2 SQIVND (reference sequence). V lost 6 bases, J lost 3 bases, and 11 bases lay in between. The CDR3 contains 14 residues. DNA for the CDR3: TGTGCCAGTAGGAGTTTTGTAGACACCGGGGAGCTGTTTTTT. Protein sequence: CASRSFVDTGELFF.

The rearrangement links TRBV18 to TRBJ1-2, with 8 bases lining up with TRBD1. V dropped 1 base and J dropped 4; count of bases not matched to a gene: 8. CDR1 is KGHSH and CDR2 is LQKENI in the germline V gene. The CDR3 sequence is 16 residues long. The CDR3 DNA follows: TGTGCCAGCTCACCACAAAGGACAGGGAGACGCTATGGCTACACCTTC. Residues: CASSPQRTGRRYGYTF.

This clone is a singleton in its sample. The chain employs TRBV27 and TRBJ1-2, with 8 bases matching TRBD1. This CDR3 comprises 15 residues. V trimming: 6 bases; J trimming: 7 bases; junction bases outside the gene matches: 13. Per germline, CDR1 MNHEY and CDR2 SMNVEV (reference sequence). CDR3 sequence reads: CASSITRQGYLGYTF. As DNA, the CDR3 is TGTGCCAGCAGCATAACCCGACAGGGGTACCTTGGCTACACCTTC.

The chain recombines TRBV5-6 with TRBJ1-2; the D is unclear. CDR1 is SGHDT, CDR2 YYEEEE, per germline. Trimming shortened V by 4 bases and J by 0 bases, and 16 bases separated the two germline ends. CDR3 length: 16 amino acids. The chain's CDR3 is CASSPERVGANYGYTF. Written as DNA, the CDR3 is TGTGCCAGCAGCCCCGAGAGGGTGGGAGCTAACTATGGCTACACCTTC.